This T cell receptor (beta chain) was profiled in a study of early T cells in non-severe SARS-CoV-2 infection. Study details: Alpha and beta chains were unpaired, from unsorted whole-blood bulk RNA.

As part of library construction, unique molecular identifiers were attached to individual cDNA molecules. Each CDR3 protein is one row after TCRdb ran MiXCR on the 5' RACE reads. The sample carries around 56,000 distinct CDR3 sequences, around 8% recorded once. Study conclusions and caveats: Private and CD4 specificities were missed by VDJdb matching, skewed to anti-spike CD8.

This clonotype was counted many times. Its antigen is unknown. Trimming left V 6 bases short and J 5 bases short, with 16 bases between. The CDR3 is 14 amino acids. Germline V gene sequence: CDR1 KGHSH, CDR2 LQKENI. This rearrangement joins TRBV18 to TRBJ2-5; tentative D call: TRBD1 (5 bases). The TCR sequence derives from an adult who was a healthcare worker with PCR-confirmed SARS-CoV-2 infection or an uninfected control (not recorded which). The material was whole blood, obtained at baseline. The chain's CDR3 is CASSPGQPGETQYF. The CDR3 DNA reads TGTGCCAGCTCGCCGGGTCAGCCAGGGGAGACCCAGTACTTC.